This TCR beta chain comes out of a study of cytomegalovirus exposure and HLA in healthy donors. Libraries were prepared by immunoSEQ multiplex PCR; TCRdb keeps only in-frame clonotypes and omits some of them. The table lists 130,000 to 150,000 clones, 88% of them singletons. J was trimmed by 0 bases and V by 4 bases; bases with no gene match: 15. The CDR3 is 20 residues long. Germline V lookup: CDR1 MNHEY, CDR2 SMNVEV (reference sequence). The donors were part of the roughly 120-subject validation cohort, which stood apart from the roughly 700-subject first cohort. Study results and caveats: Generally TCR sequences proved uncommon, though certain public TCRs appeared in numerous donors. Overall, approximately 150 TCR beta chains were annotated as cytomegalovirus-associated. It was reportedly the case that the classifier diagnosed cytomegalovirus status with high specificity and sensitivity.

Of note for this clone: Its antigen remains unidentified.

This clonotype was obtained from a young woman in good health and CMV-seropositive. Sequences were obtained from PBMCs. This sequence joins TRBV27 and TRBJ2-7; 13 nucleotides match TRBD2. Here the CDR3 reads CASSSSNSGTSGMSSYEQYF. The DNA for the CDR3 is TGTGCCAGCAGTTCTTCAAATTCCGGGACTAGCGGGATGAGCTCCTACGAGCAGTACTTC.